This T cell receptor beta chain was found in a study of T-cell reconstitution after alpha-beta-depleted transplantation in children. This clonotype was seen at least ten times. This CDR3 is 16 amino acids long. Trimming left V 4 bases short and J 0 bases short, with 13 bases between. Germline V gives CDR1 SEHNR, CDR2 FQNEAQ (reference sequence). Unique molecular identifiers were built into the TCRbeta library. TCRdb independently ran MiXCR on the PCR reads; one entry per CDR3 protein. The sample includes 210,000 or so distinct CDR3 sequences, 8.5% to 10% of them seen just once. The gene calls are TRBV7-9 and TRBJ2-1; tentatively, D is TRBD2 (6 bases). The sample consisted of PBMCs from the stem cell graft donor, taken from the stem cell graft. This receptor was obtained from a human donor who donated a stem cell graft to a child with acute lymphoblastic leukemia. CDR3 sequence (DNA): TGTGCCAGCAGCTCGTCGGGGGAAGGCTCCTACAATGAGCAGTTCTTC. It is translated as CASSSSGEGSYNEQFF.